A single sample gave rise to the 4 T cell receptor beta chains below, sequenced in a study of shared clonotypes between healthy human individuals. This table comes from immunoSEQ multiplex PCR, and its TCRdb copy is limited to in-frame clones, with some not included. This sample carries millions of clones, about 95% of them seen once, and the ten largest clones take 0.85% to 1.2%. CD8 cells regarded as naive lacked CD45RO, were positively chosen for CCR7, and omitted terminally differentiated effector memory CD45RA+ cells. Sequencing was done on a sample of naive CD8+ T cells sorted from blood. These TCRs come from a man aged 18 to 29 in good health.

J is TRBJ2-2 and V is TRBV4-3; D uncertain. The V gene's germline CDR1 is LGHNA and CDR2 YSLEER. The CDR3 runs to 15 residues. Between the trimmed V and J ends, which lost 1 base and 7 bases, there was a span of 13 bases. CDR3 sequence: CASSQVGSGIGELFF. The CDR3 DNA reads as TGCGCCAGCAGCCAAGTGGGCTCGGGCATCGGGGAGCTGTTTTTT.

The V and J genes are TRBV7-8 and TRBJ1-3, with D maybe TRBD1 (6 bases). The V gene lost 8 bases and the J gene lost 7 bases, with 18 bases spanning the gap. Germline V lookup: CDR1 SGHVS, CDR2 FQNEAQ. CDR3 length equals 14 residues. The CDR3, as DNA: TGTGCCAGCGGCGGAGCGGGGGGCGGGAACACCATATATTTT. This gives the protein CASGGAGGGNTIYF. Full variable domain (missing parts from reference TRBV7-8 and TRBJ1-3): GAGVSQSPRYKVAKRGQDVALRCDPISGHVSLFWYQQALGQGPEFLTYFQNEAQLDKSGLPSDRFFAERPEGSVSTLKIQRTQQEDSAVYLCASGGAGGGNTIYFGEGSWLTVV.

The rearrangement joins TRBV6-6 to TRBJ2-3; D assignment may be TRBD1 or TRBD2 (6 bases each). The CDR3 runs 15 residues. Germline CDR1 MNHNY, CDR2 SVGAGI (reference sequence). V lost 0 bases, J lost 6 bases, and 13 bases lay in between. In nucleotides, the CDR3 is TGTGCCAGCAGTTACTCAGGGGGGCTCGGGGATACGCAGTATTTT. This gives the protein CASSYSGGLGDTQYF.

This sequence joins TRBV9 and TRBJ2-5; no firm D call. V was trimmed by 4 bases and J by 5 bases, leaving 12 bases between them. The CDR3 is 13 residues long. The germline V gene encodes CDR1 SGDLS and CDR2 YYNGEE. Here the CDR3 reads CASSMRSRETQYF. The DNA for the CDR3 is TGTGCCAGCAGCATGAGGAGCAGGGAGACCCAGTACTTC.